The sequence of this TCR beta chain was determined in a study of cytomegalovirus exposure and HLA in healthy donors. For the study at large: The same platform as the approximately 640 first-cohort repertoires was used for the 90 to 150 validation repertoires, a later analysis reported. Study-level findings and limits: It was found in a later analysis that first-cohort TCR clusters tended to co-occur in the approximately 120 validation repertoires. Reported performance of the classifier showed diagnosis of cytomegalovirus status with high specificity and sensitivity. Researchers catalogued 160 or so TCR beta chains as cytomegalovirus-associated.

Sequenced by immunoSEQ multiplex PCR; TCRdb stores in-frame clones only, minus some. There are tens of thousands of clones in the sample; 85% to 90% occur only once, and 3% to 4% lies in the top ten. On this clone itself: Its antigen is unknown.

Germline V gives CDR1 MNHEY, CDR2 SMNVEV (reference sequence). This CDR3 region has 14 residues. V lost 0 bases to trimming and J lost 5 bases; unmatched junction nucleotides: 3. The sample was PBMCs. The V call is TRBV27, the J call TRBJ2-7; 8 bases are shared with TRBD1. This receptor was taken from a woman aged 18-29 years in good health and CMV-seropositive. Here the CDR3 reads CASSLSDRENEQYF. DNA of the CDR3: TGTGCCAGCAGTTTATCGGACAGGGAGAACGAGCAGTACTTC.